This T cell receptor beta chain was found in a study of blood T cell repertoires in COVID-19. As handled by the study authors: Counts of nucleated cells, estimated from reference gene primer amplification, were obtained. Assay: immunoSEQ multiplex PCR; the TCRdb copy retains only in-frame clones and omits some. From that table come the V and J calls and clone size; the DNA was used to work out D and trimming. The profile shows under 300,000 clones, roughly 90% of them singletons. The CDR3 sequence is 16 residues long. V gave up 5 bases and J gave up 2 bases, with 16 bases separating them. CDR1 LNHDA and CDR2 SQIVND come from the germline V gene (reference sequence).

The clonotype comes from a woman in her 40s who had recovered from COVID-19. Sequencing was performed on peripheral blood. This sequence joins TRBV19 and TRBJ1-3; TRBD1 might be the D (6 bases). DNA for the CDR3: TGTGCCAGTAGTGCCCTTGACAGGTTGGCTGGAAACACCATATATTTT. Translation: CASSALDRLAGNTIYF.